Listed here is a single T cell receptor beta chain. This entry comes from a study of control samples from healthy donors and cancer patients. The data were produced by immunoSEQ multiplex PCR, yet TCRdb's version contains in-frame clones alone and is incomplete. The sample holds some 130,000 clones, about 90% seen once. Deletions cut 3 bases from V and 5 bases from J, with 9 bases between. The CDR3 is 13 amino acids. CDR1 is KGHSH and CDR2 is LQKENI in the germline V gene. The chain links TRBV18 to TRBJ2-3; no clear D. This clonotype was obtained from a woman in her forties or fifties in good health. Sequencing was performed on blood. The CDR3 DNA reads TGTGCCAGCTCACCGGGGTTACGAGATACGCAGTATTTT. Protein sequence: CASSPGLRDTQYF. Full variable domain (remainder filled in from reference TRBV18 and TRBJ2-3): NAGVMQNPRHLVRRRGQEARLRCSPMKGHSHVYWYRQLPEEGLKFMVYLQKENIIDESGMPKERFSAEFPKEGPSILRIQQVVRGDSAAYFCASSPGLRDTQYFGPGTRLTVL.